Following are 30 T cell receptor beta chains from one sample sequenced in a study of blood T cell repertoires in COVID-19. Some clones are missing from TCRdb's copy, which holds only in-frame ones; the method was immunoSEQ multiplex PCR. The table records about 190,000 clones, roughly 89% of them present only once. The source material was peripheral blood. Receptors were obtained from a man in his forties or fifties with acute or convalescent COVID-19.

The CDR3 DNA is TGCGCCAGCAGCCCGCGTTGGCGGGAGGTTGGGGATACGCAGTATTTT. Translation gives CASSPRWREVGDTQYF. The chain recombines TRBV5-1 with TRBJ2-3; 8 bases agree with TRBD2. V lost 4 bases and J lost 6; bases outside the gene matches: 13. CDR1 and CDR2 (germline): SGHRS, YFSETQ. This CDR3 has 16 amino acids.

V and J are TRBV3-1 (or the pseudogene TRBV3-2) and TRBJ2-1; unclear D gene. From germline, CDR1 is LGHDT and CDR2 YNNKEL (reference sequence). This CDR3 comprises 13 residues. V was cut by 0 bases and J by 9 bases, with 9 bases left in between. This chain's CDR3 is CASSQEFSGEQFF. CDR3 bases: TGTGCCAGCAGCCAAGAATTTTCGGGTGAGCAGTTCTTC.

The V gene is TRBV6-2 or TRBV6-3, the J gene TRBJ2-5; 9 positions match TRBD2. Unmatched junction bases numbered 5, after V lost 5 bases and J lost 4 bases. Germline CDR1 and CDR2: MNHEY and SVGEGT. The CDR3 covers 14 residues. The CDR3 nucleotides read TGTGCCAGCAGTCGGCTAGCGGGGTCAGAGACCCAGTACTTC. It is translated as CASSRLAGSETQYF.

CDR3 sequence reads: CASSGRGAYGYTF. The CDR3, as DNA: TGCGCCAGCAGCGGACGGGGGGCCTATGGCTACACCTTC. This chain links TRBV4-3 with TRBJ1-2, with D possibly being TRBD1 (6 bases). The germline CDR1 and CDR2 sequences are LGHNA and YSLEER. The CDR3 is 13 amino acids. V was trimmed by 5 bases and J by 4 bases, leaving 11 bases between them.

The rearrangement joins TRBV5-1 to TRBJ1-3; no clear D. Deletions cut 5 bases from V and 0 bases from J, with 12 bases between. CDR1 is SGHRS and CDR2 is YFSETQ in the germline V gene. There are 15 residues in the CDR3. The CDR3 DNA reads as TGCGCCAGCAGTCGGGTAGCTAGCTCTGGAAACACCATATATTTT. It translates to CASSRVASSGNTIYF.

V gene TRBV7-2 combines with J gene TRBJ2-7, with a possible D match to TRBD2 (5 bases). CDR3 length: 18 amino acids. The germline gives CDR1 SGHTA, CDR2 FQGNSA. The V end was cut by 1 base, the J end by 0 bases, with 19 bases between. The CDR3 nucleotides read TGTGCCAGCAGCTTAGGGCCGTGGGAGAGGGCGAGCTCCTACGAGCAGTACTTC. It is translated as CASSLGPWERASSYEQYF.

This chain uses TRBV4-1 with TRBJ2-7; no firm D call. The CDR3 sequence is 13 residues long. The V end lost 2 bases, the J end lost 0 bases, and 5 bases lay between the germline ends. CDR1 MGHRA and CDR2 YSYEKL come from the germline V gene. CDR3 coding DNA: TGCGCCAGCAGCCAAACACGCTCCTACGAGCAGTACGTC. It encodes CASSQTRSYEQYV.

The DNA of the CDR3 is TGCGCCAGCCGCTTTATAGCGGGAGGGATCTACGAGCAGTACTTC. As protein: CASRFIAGGIYEQYF. J is TRBJ2-7 and V is TRBV10-2, with 11 bases matching TRBD2. Germline V gene lookup returns CDR1 WSHSY and CDR2 SAAADI. V shed 8 bases and J 3 bases; nucleotides not matched to a gene: 9. The CDR3 covers 15 residues.

The rearrangement links TRBV27 to TRBJ2-1, with 9 bases that match TRBD1. The germline gives CDR1 MNHEY, CDR2 SMNVEV (reference sequence). The CDR3 is 16 residues long. With 8 bases clipped from V and 4 bases from J, the junction kept 12 bases outside the gene matches. CDR3 protein: CASLPRGTGIYNEQFF. DNA of the CDR3: TGTGCCAGCCTCCCCCGTGGGACAGGGATATACAATGAGCAGTTCTTC.

The chain has TRBV20-1 and TRBJ2-3, with D possibly being TRBD1 (6 bases). The CDR3 has 10 residues. V was shortened by 6 bases and J by 8 bases, with 9 bases between the two germline ends. Germline V gene data show CDR1 as DFQATT and CDR2 as SNEGSKA (reference sequence). The CDR3 DNA is TGCAGTGCACAGGGTGGTACGCAGTATTTT. Residues: CSAQGGTQYF.

This chain joins TRBV28 and TRBJ2-2; 7 bases map to TRBD1. Germline V CDR1 and CDR2: MDHEN, SYDVKM. CDR3 length equals 16 residues. The V gene end was trimmed by 8 bases and the J gene end by 0 bases; junction bases not matched to a gene: 9. The CDR3 spells CASDRRTGANTGELFF. The CDR3 DNA sequence: TGTGCCAGCGACCGGAGGACAGGCGCGAACACCGGGGAGCTGTTTTTT. The full variable domain, its missing parts supplied by reference TRBV28 and TRBJ2-2, is DVKVTQSSRYLVKRTGEKVFLECVQDMDHENMFWYRQDPGLGLRLIYFSYDVKMKEKGDIPEGYSVSREKKERFSLILESASTNQTSMYLCASDRRTGANTGELFFGEGSRLTVL.

The rearrangement links TRBV19 to TRBJ1-1; tentative D call: TRBD1 (6 bases). The germline CDR1 and CDR2 sequences are LNHDA and SQIVND (reference sequence). V was cut by 6 bases and J by 0 bases, with 8 bases left in between. The CDR3 totals 13 residues. CDR3 nucleotides: TGTGCCAGTAGGGACAGCATGAACACTGAAGCTTTCTTT. Its protein is CASRDSMNTEAFF. Combining the CDR3 with reference TRBV19 and TRBJ1-1 gives the whole variable domain DGGITQSPKYLFRKEGQNVTLSCEQNLNHDAMYWYRQDPGQGLRLIYYSQIVNDFQKGDIAEGYSVSREKKESFPLTVTSAQKNPTAFYLCASRDSMNTEAFFGQGTRLTVV.

This chain joins TRBV10-3 and TRBJ1-4; tentative D call: TRBD1 (5 bases). CDR1 is ENHRY and CDR2 is SYGVKD in the germline V gene. The CDR3 consists of 13 residues. V was cut by 10 bases and J by 3 bases, with 12 bases left in between. CDR3 nucleotides: TGTGCCACCCAGGGAATGCCTAATGAAAAACTGTTTTTT. Translation gives CATQGMPNEKLFF.

The gene calls are TRBV27 and TRBJ2-1; 13 nucleotides match TRBD2. The CDR3 spans 19 residues. The germline CDR1 and CDR2 sequences are MNHEY and SMNVEV (reference sequence). V shed 0 bases, J shed 0 bases, and the junction held 5 bases outside the gene matches. CDR3 sequence reads: CASSLSRLAGGRSYNEQFF. CDR3 nucleotide sequence: TGTGCCAGCAGTTTATCGCGACTAGCGGGAGGTCGCTCCTACAATGAGCAGTTCTTC.

This chain links TRBV7-2 with TRBJ2-1; 8 positions match TRBD1. CDR3 size: 16 residues. The V gene end was trimmed by 5 bases and the J gene end by 2 bases; junction bases not matched to a gene: 8. CDR1 is SGHTA, CDR2 FQGNSA, per germline. The CDR3 spells CASSPTGQGTYNEQFF. The CDR3 nucleotides are TGTGCCAGCAGCCCGACCGGACAGGGTACCTACAATGAGCAGTTCTTC.

J is TRBJ2-5 and V is TRBV5-4, with D maybe TRBD2 (5 bases). V shed 7 bases and J shed 4 bases, with 11 bases lying between them. From germline, CDR1 is SGHNT and CDR2 YYREEE (reference sequence). This CDR3 contains 12 residues. CDR3 sequence: CASLVGVETQYF. The DNA of the CDR3 is TGTGCCAGCTTAGTGGGAGTAGAGACCCAGTACTTC.

CDR3 nucleotide sequence: TGTGCCAGCTCACCCCTCACGGGGGGAACGAACACCGGGGAGCTGTTTTTT. It specifies CASSPLTGGTNTGELFF. The V and J genes are TRBV18 and TRBJ2-2, with 7 bases fitting TRBD2. Trimming took 3 bases from V and 0 from J; bases not matched to a gene: 7. CDR3 size: 17 residues. Germline assignment: CDR1 KGHSH and CDR2 LQKENI.

In the case of this clone: One end of the junction is discordant with germline, which a read error may explain. The chain carries TRBV18 and TRBJ1-1; TRBD1 might be the D (5 bases). Germline V CDR1 and CDR2: KGHSH, LQKENI. The CDR3 consists of 12 residues. In nucleotides, the CDR3 is TGTGCCAGCTCACTGAGACAGTCTGACGCTTTCTTT. The encoded protein is CASSLRQSDAFF.

This chain uses TRBV10-3 with TRBJ2-2, with TRBD1 matching over 9 bases. CDR3 size: 16 residues. V gave up 4 bases and J gave up 1 base; unmatched junction bases: 4. The germline V gene has CDR1 ENHRY and CDR2 SYGVKD. This CDR3 reads CAISGRTGVNTGELFF. CDR3 nucleotides: TGTGCCATCAGTGGAAGGACAGGGGTGAACACCGGGGAGCTGTTTTTT.

This sequence joins TRBV3-1 (or the pseudogene TRBV3-2) and TRBJ2-5; 8 bases align to TRBD2. J was trimmed by 2 bases and V by 4 bases; bases with no gene match: 9. Germline CDR1 and CDR2: LGHDT and YNNKEL (reference sequence). The CDR3 covers 16 residues. The CDR3: CASSLYSSGEQETQYF. CDR3 DNA: TGTGCCAGCAGCCTATATAGTAGCGGGGAACAAGAGACCCAGTACTTC.

On this clone: An end of the junction does not agree with germline; a read error may underlie this. The rearrangement uses TRBV2 and TRBJ2-3, with 9 bases that match TRBD2. CDR1 and CDR2 (germline): SNHLY, FYNNEI. CDR3 length equals 16 residues. DNA of the CDR3: TGTGCCAGCAGAGAAGTTGGGACTAGCACTACAGATACGCAGTATTTT. Amino acids: CASREVGTSTTDTQYF.

V is TRBV21-1 and J is TRBJ1-5; the DNA was not used to check the table's D call, TRBD1. TRBV21-1 is recorded as a pseudogene. There are 16 residues in the CDR3. The CDR3 reads CASSTNRSQSNQPQHF. CDR3 nucleotides: TGTGCCAGCAGCACAAACAGGAGTCAGAGCAATCAGCCCCAGCATTTT.

The CDR3 reads CASGTGSVTEAFF. The CDR3 bases are TGTGCCAGCGGGACAGGGTCTGTCACTGAAGCTTTCTTT. The rearrangement links TRBV28 to TRBJ1-1, with 9 bases aligning to TRBD1. The CDR3 length is 13 residues. The ends lost 8 bases at V and 4 bases at J; junction bases unmatched: 5. The germline gives CDR1 MDHEN, CDR2 SYDVKM.

On this clone: Other DNA sequences in this sample translate to the same CDR3. V usage is TRBV7-3 and J usage is TRBJ1-1, with a weak D call TRBD1 (5 bases). Trimming left V 4 bases short and J 1 base short, with 7 bases between. Germline V gene data show CDR1 as SGHTA and CDR2 as FQGTGA. CDR3 length: 13 amino acids. The chain's CDR3 is CASSSGQNTEAFF. The CDR3 DNA sequence: TGTGCCAGCAGCTCCGGACAGAACACTGAAGCTTTCTTT.

The rearrangement joins TRBV23-1 to TRBJ2-7, with 8 nucleotides matching TRBD2. TRBV23-1 is assigned to the ORF class and has an uncertain function. CDR3 length: 16 amino acids. V trimming: 2 bases; J trimming: 3 bases; junction bases outside the gene matches: 9. DNA of the CDR3: TGCGCCAGCAGTCAAAACGGGGGGGCAACAAACTACGAGCAGTACTTC. It encodes CASSQNGGATNYEQYF.

V usage is TRBV6-5 and J usage is TRBJ1-5; maybe TRBD1 (6 bases). V was clipped by 2 bases and J by 3 bases, with 11 bases between them. Germline V gives CDR1 MNHEY, CDR2 SVGAGI. The CDR3 runs to 15 residues. DNA of the CDR3: TGTGCCAGCAGTTACAATGGACAGCACAATCAGCCCCAGCATTTT. It specifies CASSYNGQHNQPQHF.

The chain employs TRBV27 and TRBJ1-1; 7 nucleotides line up with TRBD1. V lost 6 bases to trimming and J lost 1 base; unmatched junction nucleotides: 11. From germline, CDR1 is MNHEY and CDR2 SMNVEV (reference sequence). The length of the CDR3 is 16 residues. CDR3 in DNA: TGTGCCAGCAGACATACCCGGGACAGATGGAACACTGAAGCTTTCTTT. Translating it yields CASRHTRDRWNTEAFF.

J is TRBJ2-5 and V is TRBV11-2; D is unresolved. V was shortened by 3 bases and J by 1 base, with 9 bases between the two germline ends. CDR3 size: 14 residues. Germline lookup yields CDR1 SGHAT and CDR2 FQNNGV. As DNA, the CDR3 is TGTGCCAGCAGCTTGGGCAGTCTCCAAGAGACCCAGTACTTC. Translated: CASSLGSLQETQYF.

The chain couples TRBV7-9 to TRBJ1-3, with D possibly matching TRBD1 (5 bases). Between the trimmed V and J ends, which lost 0 bases and 5 bases, there was a span of 14 bases. From germline, CDR1 is SEHNR and CDR2 FQNEAQ (reference sequence). This CDR3 has 16 residues. The CDR3 sequence: CASSLAVRGKRNTIYF. CDR3 coding DNA: TGTGCCAGCAGCTTAGCGGTACGGGGGAAGAGAAACACCATATATTTT.

The chain recombines TRBV30 with TRBJ1-6; 9 positions agree with TRBD1. J was trimmed by 10 bases and V by 0 bases; bases with no gene match: 7. The CDR3 covers 15 residues. CDR1 is GTSNPN, CDR2 SVGIG, per germline (reference sequence). CDR3 nucleotides: TGTGCCTGGAGTGTACGGGGACAGGGCAGCTCACCCCTCCACTTT. It specifies CAWSVRGQGSSPLHF.